A single sample is the source of the 3 T cell receptor beta chains below, sequenced in a study of breast tumors, draining lymph nodes, adjacent tissues. Breast cancer patients provided tissue from their axillary draining lymph nodes. TCRdb analysed the multiplex PCR reads with MiXCR anew, one entry per CDR3 protein. The sample holds roughly 120,000 distinct CDR3 sequences, about 20% seen once. Sequences were obtained from axillary lymph node tissue. These receptors originate from a female donor with breast cancer. Some clones in this sample may be carry-over from other donors' samples.

This clonotype was counted at least ten times. The chain links TRBV6-1 to TRBJ1-2; D possibly corresponds to TRBD1 (6 bases). The V end lost 0 bases, the J end lost 12 bases, and 26 bases lay between the germline ends. The CDR3 runs to 17 residues. The germline V gene encodes CDR1 MNHNS and CDR2 SASEGT. The CDR3 coding sequence is TGTGCCAGCAGTGAAGCCTTAGGCAGGGGCACGCTAGGTCATCACACCTTC. It encodes CASSEALGRGTLGHHTF.

Regarding this clonotype: A much more abundant neighbour one base away suggests this may be a read error. The CDR3 nucleotides are TGTGCCAGCAGCCTGAGACAGGGACGGGAAACAGGTACGCAGTATTTT. Its translation is CASSLRQGRETGTQYF. This rearrangement joins TRBV9 to TRBJ2-3, with TRBD1 identical over 7 bases. This CDR3 has 16 amino acids. Germline V gene data show CDR1 as SGDLS and CDR2 as YYNGEE.

This clonotype was seen ten or more times. The J gene is TRBJ2-5, the V gene TRBV10-3; 9 bases match TRBD1. In germline, CDR1 is ENHRY, CDR2 SYGVKD. The V gene end was trimmed by 7 bases and the J gene end by 10 bases; junction bases not matched to a gene: 10. The CDR3 has 13 residues. CDR3 region: CAIKPGTGLVQYF. In nucleotides, the CDR3 is TGTGCCATCAAACCCGGGACAGGGTTGGTCCAGTACTTC.